The source of this T cell receptor (beta chain) is a study of T cells in women clearing cervical HPV infection. Study details: Case blood was drawn when the lesion was first found; control blood after infection became undetectable. HLA type could not be excluded as a confounder.

Note on this clone: The read ends 3 residues before the CDR3 terminus; that terminus is restored from the germline J gene.

V shed 5 bases, J shed 8 bases, and the junction held 14 bases outside the gene matches. CDR3 length equals 16 residues. Germline V gene lookup returns CDR1 LGHNT and CDR2 FRNRAP. Sequenced by immunoSEQ multiplex PCR; TCRdb stores in-frame clones only, minus some. The sample features tens of thousands of clones, with approximately 24% in its top ten. The V gene is TRBV12-5, the J gene TRBJ2-1; 8 nucleotides line up with TRBD2. Material: blood buffy coat. This receptor was taken from a woman aged 18 to 69 with a cervical HPV16 infection that either progressed to CIN3+ or cleared (not recorded which). The CDR3 protein is CASGPPVAGRGHEQFF. The DNA read from the CDR3 is TGTGCTAGTGGTCCCCCGGTAGCGGGAAGAGGCCATGAG.